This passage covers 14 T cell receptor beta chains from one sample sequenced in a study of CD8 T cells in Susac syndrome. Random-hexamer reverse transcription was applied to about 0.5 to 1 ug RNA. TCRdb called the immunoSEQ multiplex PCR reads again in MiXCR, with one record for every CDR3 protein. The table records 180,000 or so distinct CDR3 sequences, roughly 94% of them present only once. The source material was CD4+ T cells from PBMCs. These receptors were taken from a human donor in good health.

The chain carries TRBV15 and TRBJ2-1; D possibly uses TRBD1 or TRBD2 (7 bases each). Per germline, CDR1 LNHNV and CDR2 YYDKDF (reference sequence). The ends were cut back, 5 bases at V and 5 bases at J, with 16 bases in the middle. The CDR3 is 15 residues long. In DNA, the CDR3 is TGTGCCACCAGCCTAGGGGGCGGGGGAAACAATGAGCAGTTCTTC. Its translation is CATSLGGGGNNEQFF.

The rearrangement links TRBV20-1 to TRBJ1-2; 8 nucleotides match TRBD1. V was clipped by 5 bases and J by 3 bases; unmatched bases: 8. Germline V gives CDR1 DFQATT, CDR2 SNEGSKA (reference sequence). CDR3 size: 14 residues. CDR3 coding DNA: TGCAGTGCTGACCGGGGACAGGCCTACTATGGCTACACCTTC. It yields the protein CSADRGQAYYGYTF.

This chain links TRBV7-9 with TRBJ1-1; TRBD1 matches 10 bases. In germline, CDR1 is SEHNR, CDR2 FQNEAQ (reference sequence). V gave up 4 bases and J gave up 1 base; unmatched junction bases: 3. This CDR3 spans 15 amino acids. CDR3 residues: CASSSRQGANTEAFF. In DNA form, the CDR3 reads TGTGCCAGCAGCTCCAGACAGGGGGCGAACACTGAAGCTTTCTTT.

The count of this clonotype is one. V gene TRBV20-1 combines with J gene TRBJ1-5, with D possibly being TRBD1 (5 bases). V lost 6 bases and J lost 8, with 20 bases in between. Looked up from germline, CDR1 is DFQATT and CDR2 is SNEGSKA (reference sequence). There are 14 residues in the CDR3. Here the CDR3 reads CSASPPGLSEPQHF. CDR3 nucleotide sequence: TGCAGTGCCTCCCCCCCGGGGCTATCGGAGCCCCAGCATTTT.

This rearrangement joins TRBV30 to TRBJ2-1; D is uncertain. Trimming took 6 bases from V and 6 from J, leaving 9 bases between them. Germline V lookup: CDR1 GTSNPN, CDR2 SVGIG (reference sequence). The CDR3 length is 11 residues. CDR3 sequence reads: CACPGVNEQFF. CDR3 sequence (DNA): TGTGCCTGCCCAGGAGTCAATGAGCAGTTCTTC.

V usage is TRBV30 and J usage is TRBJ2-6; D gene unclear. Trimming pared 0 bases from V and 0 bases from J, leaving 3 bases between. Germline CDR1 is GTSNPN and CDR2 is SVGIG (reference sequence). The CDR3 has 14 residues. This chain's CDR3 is CAWSVISGANVLTF. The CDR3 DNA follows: TGTGCCTGGAGTGTGATCTCTGGGGCCAACGTCCTGACTTTC. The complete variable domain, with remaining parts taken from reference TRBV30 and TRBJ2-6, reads SQTIHQWPATLVQPVGSPLSLECTVEGTSNPNLYWYRQAAGRGLQLLFYSVGIGQISSEVPQNLSASRPQDRQFILSSKKLLLSDSGFYLCAWSVISGANVLTFGAGSRLTVL.

The CDR3 DNA follows: TGTGCCAGCAGGGACACAGACAGGGTAAACATTCAGTACTTC. Translated, it gives CASRDTDRVNIQYF. This sequence joins TRBV2 and TRBJ2-4; TRBD1 matches at 7 bases. Germline V gene sequence: CDR1 SNHLY, CDR2 FYNNEI. Losses at the gene ends were 6 bases for V and 6 bases for J; bases not matched to a gene: 8. The CDR3 is 14 amino acids.

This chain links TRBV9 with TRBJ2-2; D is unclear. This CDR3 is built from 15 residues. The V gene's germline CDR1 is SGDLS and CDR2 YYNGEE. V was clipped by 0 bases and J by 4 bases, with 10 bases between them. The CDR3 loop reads CASSVAGSSTGELFF. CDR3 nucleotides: TGTGCCAGCAGCGTAGCCGGGTCGAGCACCGGGGAGCTGTTTTTT. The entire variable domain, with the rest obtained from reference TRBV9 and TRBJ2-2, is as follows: DSGVTQTPKHLITATGQRVTLRCSPRSGDLSVYWYQQSLDQGLQFLIQYYNGEERAKGNILERFSAQQFPDLHSELNLSSLELGDSALYFCASSVAGSSTGELFFGEGSRLTVL.

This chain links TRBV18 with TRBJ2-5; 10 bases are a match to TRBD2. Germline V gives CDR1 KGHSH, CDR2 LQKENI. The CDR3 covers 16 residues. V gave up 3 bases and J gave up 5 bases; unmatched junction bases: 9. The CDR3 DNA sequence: TGTGCCAGCTCACCCCTCCGAGCGGGAGGGAGGGAGACCCAGTACTTC. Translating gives CASSPLRAGGRETQYF.

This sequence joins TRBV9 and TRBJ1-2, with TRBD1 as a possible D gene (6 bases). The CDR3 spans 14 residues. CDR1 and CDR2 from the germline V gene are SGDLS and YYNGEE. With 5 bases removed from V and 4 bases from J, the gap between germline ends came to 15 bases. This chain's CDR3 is CASSATGWSYGYTF. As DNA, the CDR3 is TGTGCCAGCAGTGCGACAGGATGGTCCTATGGCTACACCTTC.

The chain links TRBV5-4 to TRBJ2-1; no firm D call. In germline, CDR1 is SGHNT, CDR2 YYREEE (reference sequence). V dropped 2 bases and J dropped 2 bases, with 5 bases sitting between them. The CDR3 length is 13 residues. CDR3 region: CASSLDAYNEQFF. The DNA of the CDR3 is TGTGCCAGCAGCTTAGACGCCTACAATGAGCAGTTCTTC.

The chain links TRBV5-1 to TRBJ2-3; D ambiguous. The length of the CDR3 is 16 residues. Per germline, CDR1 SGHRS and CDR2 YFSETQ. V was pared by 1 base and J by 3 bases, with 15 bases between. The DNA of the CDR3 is TGCGCCAGCAGCTTGACTTCTGCCGGCAGGACAGATACGCAGTATTTT. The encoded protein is CASSLTSAGRTDTQYF.

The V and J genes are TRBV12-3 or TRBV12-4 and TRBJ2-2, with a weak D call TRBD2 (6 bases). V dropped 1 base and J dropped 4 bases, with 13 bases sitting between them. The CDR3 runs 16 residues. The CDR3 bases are TGTGCCAGCAGTTTAGTCCAGGGAGGAGGCACCGGGGAGCTGTTTTTT. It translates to CASSLVQGGGTGELFF.

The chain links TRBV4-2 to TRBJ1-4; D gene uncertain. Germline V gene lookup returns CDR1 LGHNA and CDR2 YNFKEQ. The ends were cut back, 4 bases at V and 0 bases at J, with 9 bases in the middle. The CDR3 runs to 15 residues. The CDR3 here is CASSRRSTTNEKLFF. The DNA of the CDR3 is TGTGCCAGCAGCCGACGGTCCACAACTAATGAAAAACTGTTTTTT.